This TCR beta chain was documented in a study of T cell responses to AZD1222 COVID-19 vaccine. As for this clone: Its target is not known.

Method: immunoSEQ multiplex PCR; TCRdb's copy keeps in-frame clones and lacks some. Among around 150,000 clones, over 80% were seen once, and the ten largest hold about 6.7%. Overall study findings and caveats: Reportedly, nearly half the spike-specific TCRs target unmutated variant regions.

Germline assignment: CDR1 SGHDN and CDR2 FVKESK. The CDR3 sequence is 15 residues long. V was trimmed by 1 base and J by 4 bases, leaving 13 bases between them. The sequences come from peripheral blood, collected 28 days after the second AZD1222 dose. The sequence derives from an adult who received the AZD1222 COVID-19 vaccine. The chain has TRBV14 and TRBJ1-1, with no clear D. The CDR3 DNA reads TGTGCCAGCAGCCAAGGCCTGGGGATGGGCACTGAAGCTTTCTTT. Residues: CASSQGLGMGTEAFF.